This TCR beta chain originates from a study of shared clonotypes between healthy human individuals. Study as a whole: Per donor, three plates held CD4 naive cells, three held CD4 memory, two held CD8 naive and one held CD8 memory. Whole-study findings and limits: Among the subsets, naive ones generally showed larger estimated richness than memory ones.

Germline CDR1 KGHSH, CDR2 LQKENI. The CDR3 is made up of 16 amino acids. V dropped 2 bases and J dropped 0 bases, with 13 bases sitting between them. Within Nashville, Tennessee resided all donors, each a Caucasian adult. Generated by immunoSEQ multiplex PCR, the TCRdb table keeps only in-frame clones and is missing some. The sample holds about 2.4 million clones, over 85% seen once. The sample holds one count of this clone. Its antigen is unknown. The receptor comes from a man younger than 35 in good health. Some clones in this sample may be carry-over from other donors' samples. This sequence joins TRBV18 and TRBJ1-2; D possibly corresponds to TRBD1 (6 bases). Sequencing was carried out using naive CD4+ T cells from PBMCs. Subset given: CD45RA+ positively selected. The CDR3 DNA reads as TGTGCCAGCTCACCAATCCCAGGGGACGCTAACTATGGCTACACCTTC. It specifies CASSPIPGDANYGYTF.